This T cell receptor (beta chain) was sequenced for a study of cytomegalovirus exposure and HLA in healthy donors. Looking at the study overall: The roughly 130 validation repertoires were reported in a later analysis to have been generated on the same platform as the approximately 700 first-cohort repertoires.

This clone has only one observation. The antigen is unknown. Per the germline V gene, CDR1 is SGHAT and CDR2 is FQNNGV. The CDR3 consists of 16 residues. Trimming took 7 bases from V and 0 from J, leaving 18 bases between them. The table came from immunoSEQ multiplex PCR; TCRdb's copy has only in-frame clones and leaves some out. The data show 150,000 to 200,000 clones, with roughly 90% seen just once and under 4.5% held by the top ten. Study results and limitations: According to reports, the classifier identified cytomegalovirus status with high specificity and sensitivity. Specific recognition of CMV antigens was confirmed in vitro for a few chains (all CMV-associated).

The rearrangement joins TRBV11-2 to TRBJ1-1; D call uncertain. The sequence derives from a man between 18 and 35 years old in good health and CMV-seropositive. Sequences were obtained from PBMCs. CDR3 in amino acids: CASTPREPALNTEAFF. CDR3 nucleotide sequence: TGTGCCAGCACCCCTAGAGAGCCAGCCCTGAACACTGAAGCTTTCTTT.